A single sample is the source of the 20 T cell receptor beta chains below, sequenced in a study of blood T cell repertoires in COVID-19 (dated by TCRdb to the early 2020s). The method behind the library was the immunoSEQ multiplex PCR assay. The immuneACCESS repertoire file appears here via TCRdb, limited to in-frame rearrangements. These files lack a portion of the clones; in checked studies, under half of the deficit traces to unresolved V genes, and the cause of the others is not known. This sample comprises 270,000 or so clones, roughly 84% of them detected only once. The top ten clonotypes cover roughly 3% of the sample. Sequenced: peripheral blood. The receptors stem from a woman under 30 with acute or convalescent COVID-19.

The chain is built from TRBV24-1 and TRBJ2-3; 7 bases map to TRBD1. J was trimmed by 2 bases and V by 4 bases; bases with no gene match: 2. CDR1 KGHDR and CDR2 SFDVKD come from the germline V gene. CDR3 length: 14 amino acids. CDR3 sequence reads: CATSETGTTDTQYF. The DNA for the CDR3 is TGTGCCACCAGTGAGACAGGGACCACAGATACGCAGTATTTT.

This chain uses TRBV11-2 with TRBJ2-3; the D is unclear. This CDR3 has 16 residues. In germline, CDR1 is SGHAT, CDR2 FQNNGV. V was cut by 6 bases and J by 0 bases, with 16 bases left in between. The CDR3 bases are TGTGCCAGCAGTCAAGCCCGGGTCCTAAGCACAGATACGCAGTATTTT. Translated: CASSQARVLSTDTQYF.

J is TRBJ2-7 and V is TRBV5-6; D gene ambiguous. CDR3 size: 11 residues. CDR1 SGHDT and CDR2 YYEEEE come from the germline V gene. Trimming removed 1 base from V and 4 bases from J, with 3 bases in between. CDR3 amino acids: CASSLRYEQYF. The CDR3 coding sequence is TGTGCCAGCAGCTTGCGGTACGAGCAGTACTTC.

The chain recombines TRBV6-5 with TRBJ2-7; TRBD2 matches at 7 bases. CDR1 MNHEY and CDR2 SVGAGI come from the germline V gene. The V gene end was trimmed by 6 bases and the J gene end by 3 bases; junction bases not matched to a gene: 5. This CDR3 comprises 13 residues. CDR3 residues: CASRRESVYEQYF. Written as DNA, the CDR3 is TGTGCCAGCAGGCGGGAGTCCGTCTACGAGCAGTACTTC.

The rearrangement links TRBV28 to TRBJ2-7, with D perhaps TRBD2 (6 bases). The V end was cut by 6 bases, the J end by 0 bases, with 9 bases between. The CDR3 totals 13 residues. Germline values: CDR1 MDHEN, CDR2 SYDVKM. CDR3 in DNA: TGTGCCAGCAGGGAGGGGAACTCCTACGAGCAGTACTTC. Translated: CASREGNSYEQYF.

V gene TRBV11-1 combines with J gene TRBJ2-7; possible D gene TRBD2, 5 bases. The germline CDR1 and CDR2 sequences are SGHAT and FQDESV (reference sequence). This CDR3 is 12 amino acids long. V was pared by 0 bases and J by 7 bases, with 7 bases between. CDR3 sequence (DNA): TGTGCCAGCAGCTTAGCTCGCGGGGAGCAGTACTTC. Protein product: CASSLARGEQYF.

The chain joins TRBV15 to TRBJ1-4, with 8 bases fitting TRBD1. Germline CDR1 LNHNV, CDR2 YYDKDF (reference sequence). The V segment lost 6 bases and the J segment 5 bases; nucleotides outside the gene matches: 11. The CDR3 totals 16 residues. CDR3 protein: CATRTGVNGLNEKLFF. In DNA form, the CDR3 reads TGTGCCACCAGGACAGGGGTTAATGGTCTGAATGAAAAACTGTTTTTT.

V gene TRBV7-2 combines with J gene TRBJ2-7; 11 bases agree with TRBD2. V dropped 0 bases and J dropped 2; count of bases not matched to a gene: 0. The germline V gene has CDR1 SGHTA and CDR2 FQGNSA. There are 15 residues in the CDR3. The CDR3 sequence: CASSLATSGAYEQYF. In nucleotides, the CDR3 is TGTGCCAGCAGCTTAGCGACTAGCGGGGCCTACGAGCAGTACTTC.

The chain carries TRBV10-2 and TRBJ2-3; TRBD2 matches at 12 bases. In germline, CDR1 is WSHSY, CDR2 SAAADI. This CDR3 is built from 15 residues. V was clipped by 6 bases and J by 1 base; unmatched bases: 2. The DNA of the CDR3 is TGCGCCAGCAGACTAGCGGGAGGTCGCACAGATACGCAGTATTTT. It encodes CASRLAGGRTDTQYF.

This chain connects TRBV24-1 to TRBJ2-1, with TRBD2 identical over 12 bases. V lost 4 bases to trimming and J lost 5 bases; unmatched junction nucleotides: 2. From germline, CDR1 is KGHDR and CDR2 SFDVKD. The CDR3 covers 15 residues. The chain's CDR3 is CATSDRTSGDNEQFF. The CDR3 DNA follows: TGTGCCACCAGTGACCGGACTAGCGGGGACAATGAGCAGTTCTTC.

In DNA form, the CDR3 reads TGTGCCAGCTCACCTGAAGGACAGCTGTCCAACCAAGAGACCCAGTACTTC. Its translation is CASSPEGQLSNQETQYF. The J gene is TRBJ2-5, the V gene TRBV18; perhaps TRBD1 as D (6 bases). The CDR3 is 17 residues long. The V gene's germline CDR1 is KGHSH and CDR2 LQKENI. Trimming removed 3 bases from V and 0 bases from J, with 17 bases in between.

The chain couples TRBV11-2 to TRBJ1-6; unclear D gene. Trimming removed 3 bases at V and 3 bases at J, with 6 bases between. Germline CDR1 and CDR2: SGHAT and FQNNGV. CDR3 length: 14 residues. The CDR3 sequence: CASSFASYNSPLHF. For the CDR3, the DNA is TGTGCCAGCAGCTTCGCCAGCTATAATTCACCCCTCCACTTT.

Concerning this clone itself: The sample carries other DNA sequences with the same CDR3. The chain carries TRBV3-1 (or the pseudogene TRBV3-2) and TRBJ2-1; no firm D call. Germline V gene data show CDR1 as LGHDT and CDR2 as YNNKEL (reference sequence). The CDR3 runs 12 residues. Trimming cost V 1 base and J 6 bases, with 4 bases left between them. The CDR3 DNA reads as TGTGCCAGCAGCCAAGCTCGCAATGAGCAGTTCTTC. Its translation is CASSQARNEQFF.

The rearrangement joins TRBV7-9 to TRBJ1-1, with TRBD1 identical over 9 bases. The CDR3 runs 12 residues. CDR1 is SEHNR, CDR2 FQNEAQ, per germline (reference sequence). V was clipped by 6 bases and J by 11 bases; unmatched bases: 7. The CDR3 DNA follows: TGTGCCAGCAGAACAGGGGGCTTGGGGGCTTTCTTT. This gives the protein CASRTGGLGAFF.

The chain carries TRBV10-1 and TRBJ2-7, with 7 bases aligning to TRBD2. Trimming cost V 3 bases and J 2 bases; bases outside gene matches: 7. The CDR3 consists of 15 residues. Germline lookup yields CDR1 WNHNN and CDR2 SYGVQD (reference sequence). CDR3 nucleotide sequence: TGCGCCAGCAGTGAAGGGACTACCTACCCCTACGAGCAGTACTTC. This codes for CASSEGTTYPYEQYF.

The chain is built from TRBV4-3 and TRBJ2-1; no clear D. V lost 0 bases, J lost 9 bases, and 12 bases lay in between. Per germline, CDR1 LGHNA and CDR2 YSLEER. The CDR3 is 14 amino acids. The CDR3 DNA follows: TGCGCCAGCAGCCAAGATCTCTCAGTTACTGAGCAGTTCTTC. This codes for CASSQDLSVTEQFF.

The V and J genes are TRBV3-1 (or the pseudogene TRBV3-2) and TRBJ2-3, with 12 nucleotides matching TRBD2. V lost 0 bases and J lost 4; bases outside the gene matches: 20. The CDR3 is made up of 22 amino acids. Germline CDR1 is LGHDT and CDR2 is YNNKEL (reference sequence). Written as DNA, the CDR3 is TGTGCCAGCAGCCAAGATGGGGTACTAGCGGGAGGCCCGAAGTTCCTATCAGATACGCAGTATTTT. Residues: CASSQDGVLAGGPKFLSDTQYF.

CDR3 nucleotide sequence: TGTGCCAGCAGTTTATTGGGGGGTGTTCGTTCTGGGGCCAACGTCCTGACTTTC. Its protein is CASSLLGGVRSGANVLTF. The rearrangement links TRBV27 to TRBJ2-6; weak D call: TRBD2 (6 bases). The CDR3 has 18 residues. The germline V and J ends were trimmed by 1 base and 1 base, with 14 bases remaining between them. Germline CDR1 and CDR2: MNHEY and SMNVEV (reference sequence).

J is TRBJ2-3 and V is TRBV5-4, with no clear D. CDR1 is SGHNT and CDR2 is YYREEE in the germline V gene (reference sequence). This CDR3 spans 15 amino acids. Trimming cost V 0 bases and J 0 bases, with 8 bases left between them. In nucleotides, the CDR3 is TGTGCCAGCAGCTTGGACATCCCTAGCACAGATACGCAGTATTTT. This sequence encodes CASSLDIPSTDTQYF.

The chain links TRBV5-4 to TRBJ1-1; D is possibly TRBD1 (6 bases). V shed 2 bases and J shed 8 bases, with 16 bases lying between them. This CDR3 is built from 14 residues. Per the germline V gene, CDR1 is SGHNT and CDR2 is YYREEE (reference sequence). For the CDR3, the DNA is TGTGCCAGCAGCTTAAGTCTCGGGGGGCAGGAAGCTTTCTTT. Translating gives CASSLSLGGQEAFF.